The present T cell receptor (beta chain) was sequenced within a study of cytomegalovirus exposure and HLA in healthy donors. This CDR3 spans 11 amino acids. V was shortened by 5 bases and J by 5 bases, with 9 bases between the two germline ends. Germline V CDR1 and CDR2: DFQATT, SNEGSKA (reference sequence). Repertoires were generated with immunoSEQ multiplex PCR, while TCRdb's copy carries only in-frame clones and drops some. The table includes some 230,000 clones, about 93% detected once. The sequence was collected from a woman between 18 and 29 years old in good health and CMV-seronegative. Input material: PBMCs. The V and J genes are TRBV20-1 and TRBJ2-5, with D unresolved. In DNA, the CDR3 is TGCAGTGCTGGGCCAACTGAGACCCAGTACTTC. Translated: CSAGPTETQYF.